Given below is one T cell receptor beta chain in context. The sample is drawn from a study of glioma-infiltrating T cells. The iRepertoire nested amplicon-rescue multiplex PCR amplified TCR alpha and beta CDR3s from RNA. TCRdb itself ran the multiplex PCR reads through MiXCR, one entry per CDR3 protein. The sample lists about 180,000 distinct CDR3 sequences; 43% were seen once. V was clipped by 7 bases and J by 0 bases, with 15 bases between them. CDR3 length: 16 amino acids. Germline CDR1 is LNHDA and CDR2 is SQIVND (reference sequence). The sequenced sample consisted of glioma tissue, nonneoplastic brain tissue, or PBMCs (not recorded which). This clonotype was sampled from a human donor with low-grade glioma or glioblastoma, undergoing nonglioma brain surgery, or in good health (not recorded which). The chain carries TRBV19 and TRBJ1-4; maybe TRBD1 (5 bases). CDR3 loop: CASTTWGRPTNEKLFF. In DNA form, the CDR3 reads TGTGCCAGTACCACATGGGGCCGCCCAACTAATGAAAAACTGTTTTTT.